The 19 T cell receptor beta chains below were found in one sample sequenced in a study of T cell responses to AZD1222 COVID-19 vaccine. Here immunoSEQ multiplex PCR was the method, and the copy in TCRdb shows in-frame clones only, minus some. The sample yields about 150,000 clones, about 90% seen once. The sample in question was peripheral blood, obtained 28 days after the second AZD1222 dose. The receptors were gathered from an adult who received the AZD1222 COVID-19 vaccine.

The chain uses TRBV5-1 and TRBJ2-3, with D unresolved. Between the trimmed V and J ends, which lost 4 bases and 1 base, there was a span of 19 bases. From germline, CDR1 is SGHRS and CDR2 YFSETQ. This CDR3 region has 17 residues. CDR3 sequence (DNA): TGCGCCAGCAGCCTCTCGCCAGAAGGTTGGCGCACAGATACGCAGTATTTT. It is translated as CASSLSPEGWRTDTQYF.

The CDR3 nucleotides read TGTGCCAGCAGTTTCTCGGGGAGGGACGAAGCTTTCTTT. The encoded protein is CASSFSGRDEAFF. The rearrangement joins TRBV12-3 or TRBV12-4 to TRBJ1-1, with D maybe TRBD1 (5 bases). The CDR3 consists of 13 residues. V lost 3 bases, J lost 8 bases, and 13 bases lay in between.

This clone was seen a handful of times. The V and J genes are TRBV5-4 and TRBJ2-5; 8 positions agree with TRBD2. Germline-derived CDR1 and CDR2 are SGHNT and YYREEE (reference sequence). The CDR3 has 15 residues. Trimming took 0 bases from V and 5 from J; bases not matched to a gene: 6. CDR3 DNA sequence: TGTGCCAGCAGCTTGGCGGGGACTAGGCGGGAGACCCAGTACTTC. Residues: CASSLAGTRRETQYF.

The rearrangement links TRBV10-1 to TRBJ2-7; possibly TRBD1 or TRBD2 for D (5 bases each). Per germline, CDR1 WNHNN and CDR2 SYGVQD (reference sequence). Trimming removed 6 bases at V and 1 base at J, with 10 bases between. This CDR3 region has 13 residues. The CDR3 DNA reads as TGCGCCAGCAGGGGACGGATATCCTACGAGCAGTACTTC. Protein product: CASRGRISYEQYF.

This clone was observed once. The chain joins TRBV27 to TRBJ2-7; TRBD1 agrees at 7 bases. Germline V gene sequence: CDR1 MNHEY, CDR2 SMNVEV (reference sequence). The CDR3 is made up of 15 amino acids. The V segment lost 4 bases and the J segment 2 bases; nucleotides outside the gene matches: 8. The CDR3 here is CASSSPWTGTYEQYF. CDR3 bases: TGTGCCAGCAGTTCCCCGTGGACAGGTACCTACGAGCAGTACTTC.

The chain links TRBV7-2 to TRBJ1-2, with a tentative D call TRBD1 (5 bases). The germline V and J ends were trimmed by 0 bases and 6 bases, with 17 bases remaining between them. This CDR3 region has 16 residues. Germline CDR1 and CDR2: SGHTA and FQGNSA. The CDR3 sequence: CASSLASGREGDGYTF. Here the CDR3 DNA reads TGTGCCAGCAGCTTAGCGTCTGGCAGGGAAGGGGATGGCTACACCTTC.

The chain recombines TRBV3-1 (or the pseudogene TRBV3-2) with TRBJ2-7, with D hard to call. V lost 1 base and J 4 bases, leaving 14 bases between the germline ends. The CDR3 extends over 15 amino acids. Germline lookup yields CDR1 LGHDT and CDR2 YNNKEL (reference sequence). The CDR3: CASSQVNPTAYEQYF. The CDR3 DNA follows: TGTGCCAGCAGCCAAGTAAACCCCACAGCTTACGAGCAGTACTTC.

V gene TRBV7-3 combines with J gene TRBJ2-2; 7 bases fit TRBD2. The germline V gene encodes CDR1 SGHTA and CDR2 FQGTGA. CDR3 length: 15 residues. V shed 3 bases, J shed 1 base, and the junction held 2 bases outside the gene matches. The CDR3: CASSFSGGNTGELFF. Written as DNA, the CDR3 is TGTGCCAGCAGCTTCTCGGGAGGGAACACCGGGGAGCTGTTTTTT.

This rearrangement joins TRBV25-1 to TRBJ1-5; D unclear. There are 15 residues in the CDR3. Trimming stripped 1 base from V and 3 bases from J, with 10 bases between. Germline V gene sequence: CDR1 MGHDK, CDR2 SYGVNS. This CDR3 is CASSESGQVNQPQHF. The CDR3, as DNA: TGTGCCAGCAGTGAATCTGGGCAGGTCAATCAGCCCCAGCATTTT.

The J gene is TRBJ1-4, the V gene TRBV19; D uncertain. This CDR3 has 15 amino acids. CDR1 LNHDA and CDR2 SQIVND come from the germline V gene (reference sequence). V was shortened by 2 bases and J by 8 bases, with 15 bases between the two germline ends. CDR3 bases: TGTGCCAGTAGTATATTTGGGCTCCTTGGAGAAAAACTGTTTTTT. It specifies CASSIFGLLGEKLFF.

The chain combines TRBV9 with TRBJ1-1; D call uncertain. From germline, CDR1 is SGDLS and CDR2 YYNGEE. The CDR3 covers 14 residues. V was clipped by 0 bases and J by 4 bases, with 10 bases between them. In DNA form, the CDR3 reads TGTGCCAGCAGCGTAGGTCCGGAGGCCACTGAAGCTTTCTTT. Encoded protein: CASSVGPEATEAFF.

The chain is built from TRBV3-1 (or the pseudogene TRBV3-2) and TRBJ1-5; D unresolved. Germline V gives CDR1 LGHDT, CDR2 YNNKEL (reference sequence). V was shortened by 4 bases and J by 0 bases, with 25 bases between the two germline ends. The CDR3 spans 20 residues. The CDR3 region is CASSPRAGFRGKASNQPQHF. The CDR3 coding sequence is TGTGCCAGCAGCCCCCGCGCCGGGTTTCGGGGAAAAGCTAGCAATCAGCCCCAGCATTTT.

The rearrangement links TRBV7-2 to TRBJ2-7, with 8 bases matching TRBD2. The V gene end was trimmed by 2 bases and the J gene end by 5 bases; junction bases not matched to a gene: 8. The CDR3 contains 15 residues. From germline, CDR1 is SGHTA and CDR2 FQGNSA. The CDR3 nucleotides are TGTGCCAGCAGCTTAAACAAGCGGGAGACCCACGAGCAGTACTTC. Translated: CASSLNKRETHEQYF.

This chain connects TRBV7-9 to TRBJ2-4, with D possibly TRBD1 on 6 matching bases. V was cut by 1 base and J by 1 base, with 20 bases left in between. This CDR3 spans 19 amino acids. Germline CDR1 SEHNR, CDR2 FQNEAQ (reference sequence). As DNA, the CDR3 is TGTGCCAGCAGCTTAGGTTCAGGGTTCAGGGGTCCGGCCAAAAACATTCAGTACTTC. Its translation: CASSLGSGFRGPAKNIQYF.

CDR3 in DNA: TGTGCCAGCAGTTTATCTATGTCAGATACGCAGTATTTT. As protein: CASSLSMSDTQYF. The V gene is TRBV28, the J gene TRBJ2-3; D unresolved. CDR1 is MDHEN, CDR2 SYDVKM, per germline. The CDR3 sequence is 13 residues long. V shed 1 base and J shed 4 bases, with 6 bases lying between them.

This chain joins TRBV19 and TRBJ1-2; D is uncertain. The CDR3 spans 14 residues. Germline lookup yields CDR1 LNHDA and CDR2 SQIVND (reference sequence). Trimming removed 10 bases from V and 3 bases from J, with 18 bases in between. CDR3 amino acids: CATSRGWQDYGYTF. The CDR3 nucleotides read TGTGCCACCTCTCGAGGGTGGCAGGACTATGGCTACACCTTC.

V gene TRBV7-2 combines with J gene TRBJ1-3; the D is unclear. Germline V gene sequence: CDR1 SGHTA, CDR2 FQGNSA. V was trimmed by 2 bases and J by 4 bases, leaving 12 bases between them. The CDR3 runs 15 residues. CDR3 amino acids: CASSLRVVSGNTIYF. As DNA, the CDR3 is TGTGCCAGCAGCTTAAGGGTGGTCTCCGGAAACACCATATATTTT.

V is TRBV2 and J is TRBJ2-5; TRBD1 is a possible D gene (5 bases). Germline CDR1 and CDR2: SNHLY and FYNNEI. The ends were cut back, 2 bases at V and 0 bases at J, with 13 bases in the middle. The CDR3 extends over 16 amino acids. The CDR3 DNA reads TGTGCCAGCAGTGAAAGGTCAGGGCCGCACCAAGAGACCCAGTACTTC. Translating it yields CASSERSGPHQETQYF.

The CDR3 coding sequence is TGTGCCAGCAGTCTGGGGGAGGTGGGGGTCAACGAGCAGTACTTC. Translating gives CASSLGEVGVNEQYF. The chain combines TRBV2 with TRBJ2-7; D perhaps matches TRBD2 (6 bases). CDR1 is SNHLY, CDR2 FYNNEI, per germline. V lost 5 bases, J lost 5 bases, and 19 bases lay in between. CDR3 length equals 15 residues.